This T cell receptor (beta chain) was recorded in a study of control samples from healthy donors and cancer patients (dated by TCRdb to the early 2020s). Trimming takes 5 bases from V and 8 bases from J, and the germline ends sit 10 bases apart. The CDR3 holds 13 amino acids from the cysteine to the phenylalanine. Of the read, only the CDR3 DNA is kept; its 39 bases are in frame from base 1. Taken from the germline V gene (reference sequence), the CDR1 and CDR2 loops are SEHNR and FQNEAQ. Points on this clone: This clone's antigen is unknown. The sample holds no much larger clone one base away, and base qualities are not on file.

Library creation used the immunoSEQ multiplex PCR assay. TCRdb retrieved this table from immuneACCESS and kept in-frame rearrangements only. Not all clones are present; in checked studies, unresolved V genes account for under half, and no reason is known for the remainder. This sample gives about 150,000 clones in total; 94% of them show up just once. The ten largest clones capture around 5.4% of the sample. The TCR originated in a man in his forties or fifties in good health. The chain employs TRBV7-9 and TRBJ1-6; the D region possibly corresponds to TRBD1 (5 bases align). Input material: blood. The DNA sequence follows: TGTGCCAGCAGCGCAAAGGGGTATTCACCCCTCCACTTT. It codes for CASSAKGYSPLHF.